Listed below are T cell receptor beta chains from one sample, sequenced in a study of OX40 agonist ivuxolimab in advanced cancers. Some clones are missing from TCRdb's copy, which holds only in-frame ones; the method was immunoSEQ multiplex PCR. The sample contains 85,000 to 100,000 clones, around 85% of which appear only once. Sequences were derived from CD4+ or CD8+ T cells sorted from blood, sampled in a trial of the OX40 agonist ivuxolimab. These receptors all come from an adult with an advanced solid tumor such as melanoma, head and neck, liver or kidney cancer. Both conserved end residues are part of each CDR3. Each record gives: V gene, CDR3 protein.

TRBV10-3,CAISGGTGRSTEAFF
TRBV7-3,CASSKGAGNRNEQFF
TRBV7-9,CASPRDGSYNEQFF
TRBV7-7,CASSLAGGYEQYF
TRBV19,CASSPVVGTRNQPQHF
TRBV5-1,CASSIGTDQPQHF
TRBV11-2,CASSLGMGTGELFF
TRBV4-1,CASSQDPGETQYF
TRBV7-9,CASSFFKGPSTDTQYF
TRBV7-9,CASSLVSTNEAFF
TRBV7-9,CASSPITGSGELFF
TRBV5-8,CASSLAGGGYTF
TRBV4-3,CASSQGSLAGDPYNEQFF
TRBV19,CASSLGRDLIYEQYF
TRBV4-1,CASSPEQGMNTEAFF
TRBV10-3,CAAGGTGELFF
TRBV15,CATSRGASGTYEQYF
TRBV27,CASSLGRGNQPQHF
TRBV10-3,CAINTGTGNTGELFF
TRBV11-2,CASSFGRGRFRLNTEAFF
TRBV7-2,CASTGQGNTGELFF
TRBV7-2,CASSFSSRTYEQYF
TRBV27,CASSLMGQGKRYEQYF
TRBV2,CASSGTGGFNEQFF
TRBV7-8,CASSFMGQGGINSPLHF
TRBV5-1,CASSLEEGGEQFF
TRBV7-9,CASSLLGNTIYF
TRBV7-2,CASSLLTGAGDTQYF